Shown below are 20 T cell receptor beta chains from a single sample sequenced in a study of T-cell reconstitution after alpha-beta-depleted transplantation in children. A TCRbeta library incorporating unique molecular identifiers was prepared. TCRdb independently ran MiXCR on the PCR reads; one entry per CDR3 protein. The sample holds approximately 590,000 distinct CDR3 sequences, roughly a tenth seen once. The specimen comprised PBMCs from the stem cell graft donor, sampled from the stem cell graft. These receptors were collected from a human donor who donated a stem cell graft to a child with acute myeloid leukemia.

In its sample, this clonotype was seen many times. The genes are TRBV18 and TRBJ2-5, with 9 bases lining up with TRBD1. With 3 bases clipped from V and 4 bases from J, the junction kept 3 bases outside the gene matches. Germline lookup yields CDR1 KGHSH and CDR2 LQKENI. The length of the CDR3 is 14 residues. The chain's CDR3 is CASSPLQGAETQYF. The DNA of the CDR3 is TGTGCCAGCTCACCTCTACAGGGGGCAGAGACCCAGTACTTC.

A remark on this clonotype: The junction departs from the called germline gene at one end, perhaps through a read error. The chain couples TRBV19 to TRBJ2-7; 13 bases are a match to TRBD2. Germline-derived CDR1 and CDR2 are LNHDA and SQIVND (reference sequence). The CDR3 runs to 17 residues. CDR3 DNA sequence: TGTGCCAGTAGTATAGCCCGACTAGCGGGAGGTTCCTACGAGCGGTACTTC. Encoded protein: CASSIARLAGGSYERYF.

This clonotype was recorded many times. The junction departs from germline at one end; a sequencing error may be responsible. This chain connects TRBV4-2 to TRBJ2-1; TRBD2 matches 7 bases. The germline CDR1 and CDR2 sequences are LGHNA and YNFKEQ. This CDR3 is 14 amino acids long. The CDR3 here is CASCQVASGNEQFF. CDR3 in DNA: TGTGCCAGCTGCCAGGTTGCTAGCGGCAATGAGCAGTTCTTC.

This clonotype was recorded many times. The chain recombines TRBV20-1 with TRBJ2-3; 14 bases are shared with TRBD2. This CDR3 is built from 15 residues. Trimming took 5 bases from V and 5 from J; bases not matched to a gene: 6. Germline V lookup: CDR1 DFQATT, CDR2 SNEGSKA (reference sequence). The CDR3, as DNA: TGCAGTGCTCCTGGACTAGCGGGAGGTATAGATACGCAGTATTTT. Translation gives CSAPGLAGGIDTQYF.

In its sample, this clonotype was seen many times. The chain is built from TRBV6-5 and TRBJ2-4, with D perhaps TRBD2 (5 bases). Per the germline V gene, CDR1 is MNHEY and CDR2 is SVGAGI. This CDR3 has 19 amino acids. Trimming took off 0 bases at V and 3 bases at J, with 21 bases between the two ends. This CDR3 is CASSYSHSEVDLRKNIQYF. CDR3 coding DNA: TGTGCCAGCAGTTACTCACATAGCGAAGTGGACCTTCGCAAAAACATTCAGTACTTC.

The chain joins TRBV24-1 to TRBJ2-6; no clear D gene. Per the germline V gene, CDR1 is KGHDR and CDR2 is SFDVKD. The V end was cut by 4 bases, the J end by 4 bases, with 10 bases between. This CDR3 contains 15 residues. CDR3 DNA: TGTGCCACCAGTGACCAGAGGCGGGGGGCCAACGTCCTGACTTTC. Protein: CATSDQRRGANVLTF.

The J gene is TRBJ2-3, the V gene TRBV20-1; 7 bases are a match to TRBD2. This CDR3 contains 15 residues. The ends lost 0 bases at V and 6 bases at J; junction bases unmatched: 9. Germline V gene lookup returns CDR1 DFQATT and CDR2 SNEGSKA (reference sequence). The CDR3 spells CSARDQRLAADTQYF. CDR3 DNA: TGCAGTGCTAGAGATCAGAGGCTAGCGGCCGATACGCAGTATTTT.

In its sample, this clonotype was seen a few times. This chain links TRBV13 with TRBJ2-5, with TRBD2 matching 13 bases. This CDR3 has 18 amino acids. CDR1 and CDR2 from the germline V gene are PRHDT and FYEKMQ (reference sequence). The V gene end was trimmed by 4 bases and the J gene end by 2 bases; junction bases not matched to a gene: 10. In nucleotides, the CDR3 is TGTGCCAGCAGCTCCAGACTAGCGGGAGGCATACTACAAGAGACCCAGTACTTC. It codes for CASSSRLAGGILQETQYF. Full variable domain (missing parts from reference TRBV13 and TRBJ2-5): AAGVIQSPRHLIKEKRETATLKCYPIPRHDTVYWYQQGPGQDPQFLISFYEKMQSDKGSIPDRFSAQQFSDYHSELNMSSLELGDSALYFCASSSRLAGGILQETQYFGPGTRLLVL.

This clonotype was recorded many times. CDR3 nucleotides: TGCGCCAGCAGCCAAGATCTACTAGCCAAGCAGTTCTTC. Amino acid sequence: CASSQDLLAKQFF. The gene calls are TRBV4-3 and TRBJ2-1, with D possibly being TRBD2 (6 bases). The CDR3 is made up of 13 amino acids. The germline V gene has CDR1 LGHNA and CDR2 YSLEER. The V end lost 0 bases, the J end lost 11 bases, and 11 bases lay between the germline ends.

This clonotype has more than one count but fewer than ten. The CDR3 nucleotides are TGTGCCAGCAGCCCCGGACTAGCGGGTTCCCAAGAGACCCAGTACTTC. This encodes CASSPGLAGSQETQYF. The gene calls are TRBV11-2 and TRBJ2-5, with 11 bases lining up with TRBD2. V shed 5 bases and J 1 base; nucleotides not matched to a gene: 6. Germline V lookup: CDR1 SGHAT, CDR2 FQNNGV. This CDR3 contains 16 residues.

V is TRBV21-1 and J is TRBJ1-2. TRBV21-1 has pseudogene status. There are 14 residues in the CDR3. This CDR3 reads CASSLREAGYGYTF. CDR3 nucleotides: TGTGCCAGCAGCTTGAGAGAAGCTGGCTATGGCTACACCTTC.

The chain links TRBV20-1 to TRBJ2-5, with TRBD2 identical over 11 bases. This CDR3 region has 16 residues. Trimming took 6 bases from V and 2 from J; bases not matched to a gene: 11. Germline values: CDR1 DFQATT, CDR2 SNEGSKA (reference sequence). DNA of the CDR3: TGCAGTGCGAGGGATGTAGCGGGGGGGGTTCAAGAGACCCAGTACTTC. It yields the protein CSARDVAGGVQETQYF.

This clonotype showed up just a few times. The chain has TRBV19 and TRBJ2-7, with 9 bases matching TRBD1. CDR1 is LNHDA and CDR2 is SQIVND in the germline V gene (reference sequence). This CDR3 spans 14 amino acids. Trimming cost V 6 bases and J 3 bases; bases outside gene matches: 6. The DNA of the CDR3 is TGTGCCAGTAGCCGGGACAGGGTTGACTACGAGCAGTACTTC. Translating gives CASSRDRVDYEQYF.

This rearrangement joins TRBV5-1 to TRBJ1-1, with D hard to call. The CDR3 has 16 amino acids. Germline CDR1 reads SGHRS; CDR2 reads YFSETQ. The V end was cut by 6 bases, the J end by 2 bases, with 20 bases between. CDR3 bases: TGCGCCAGCACCCAACTACTGAGTGGGGTAAACACTGAAGCTTTCTTT. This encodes CASTQLLSGVNTEAFF. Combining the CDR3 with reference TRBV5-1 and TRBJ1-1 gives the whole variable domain KAGVTQTPRYLIKTRGQQVTLSCSPISGHRSVSWYQQTPGQGLQFLFEYFSETQRNKGNFPGRFSGRQFSNSRSEMNVSTLELGDSALYLCASTQLLSGVNTEAFFGQGTRLTVV.

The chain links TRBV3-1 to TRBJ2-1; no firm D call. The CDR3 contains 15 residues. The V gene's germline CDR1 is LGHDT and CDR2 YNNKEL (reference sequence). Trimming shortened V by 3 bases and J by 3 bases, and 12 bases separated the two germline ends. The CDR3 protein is CASSHQRLVYNEQFF. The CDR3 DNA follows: TGTGCCAGCAGCCATCAGCGATTAGTCTACAATGAGCAGTTCTTC.

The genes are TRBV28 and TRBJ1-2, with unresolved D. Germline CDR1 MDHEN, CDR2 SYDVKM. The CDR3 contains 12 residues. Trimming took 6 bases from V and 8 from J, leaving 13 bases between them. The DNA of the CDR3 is TGTGCCAGCAGGCCTCCGCCCGACGGCTACACCTTC. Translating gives CASRPPPDGYTF.

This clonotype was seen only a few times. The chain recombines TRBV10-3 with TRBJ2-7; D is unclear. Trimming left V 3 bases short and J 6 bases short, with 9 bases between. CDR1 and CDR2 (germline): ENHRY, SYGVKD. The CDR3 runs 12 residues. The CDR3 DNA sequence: TGTGCCATCAGTGATCCGGGTGGCGAGCAGTACTTC. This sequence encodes CAISDPGGEQYF.

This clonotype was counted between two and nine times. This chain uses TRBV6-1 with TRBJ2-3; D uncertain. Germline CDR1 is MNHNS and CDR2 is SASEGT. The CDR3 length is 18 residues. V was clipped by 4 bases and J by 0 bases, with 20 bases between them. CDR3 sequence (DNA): TGTGCCAGCAGTGCCCGGGCCAAGGGCTTTGACAGCACAGATACGCAGTATTTT. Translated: CASSARAKGFDSTDTQYF.

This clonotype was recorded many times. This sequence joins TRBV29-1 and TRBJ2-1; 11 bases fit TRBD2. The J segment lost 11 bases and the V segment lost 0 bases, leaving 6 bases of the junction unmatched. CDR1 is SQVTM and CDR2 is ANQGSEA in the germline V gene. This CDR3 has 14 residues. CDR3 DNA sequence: TGCAGCGTTGAAGAAGGGACTAGCGGACAAAAGCAGTTCTTC. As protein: CSVEEGTSGQKQFF.

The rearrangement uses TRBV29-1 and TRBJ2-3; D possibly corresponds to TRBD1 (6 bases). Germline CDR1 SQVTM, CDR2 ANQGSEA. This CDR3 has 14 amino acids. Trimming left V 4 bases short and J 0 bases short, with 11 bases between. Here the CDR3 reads CSVAGATSTDTQYF. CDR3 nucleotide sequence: TGCAGCGTTGCAGGGGCGACTAGCACAGATACGCAGTATTTT.